Below are 4 T cell receptor beta chains sequenced from a single sample in a study of blood T cell repertoires in COVID-19. Sequenced by immunoSEQ multiplex PCR; TCRdb stores in-frame clones only, minus some. The data contain approximately 470,000 clones, approximately 90% of them singletons. Sample: PBMCs or T cells enriched from blood (not recorded which). These receptors were obtained from a young woman who had recovered from COVID-19.

The chain has TRBV10-2 and TRBJ1-1; a possible D gene is TRBD1 (5 bases). This CDR3 has 14 residues. V was shortened by 8 bases and J by 2 bases, with 15 bases between the two germline ends. CDR1 and CDR2 (germline): WSHSY, SAAADI. CDR3 DNA: TGCGCCAGCGGGGTAGGACAAGCAAACACTGAAGCTTTCTTT. This sequence encodes CASGVGQANTEAFF.

DNA of the CDR3: TGTGCCAGCCGACCACAGGTGAACTATGGCTACACCTTC. This sequence encodes CASRPQVNYGYTF. The V gene is TRBV28, the J gene TRBJ1-2, with a tentative D call TRBD1 (5 bases). The germline V gene has CDR1 MDHEN and CDR2 SYDVKM. The CDR3 spans 13 residues. V was clipped by 8 bases and J by 2 bases, with 12 bases between them.

This clone was observed a few times. V and J are TRBV5-1 and TRBJ1-2; 9 bases are a match to TRBD1. The J segment lost 7 bases and the V segment lost 3 bases, leaving 7 bases of the junction unmatched. Germline lookup yields CDR1 SGHRS and CDR2 YFSETQ. CDR3 length: 14 amino acids. The CDR3 DNA follows: TGCGCCAGCAGCTCGACAGGGGGAATGGCTGGCTACACCTTC. Its translation is CASSSTGGMAGYTF. The variable domain in full, with the rest retrieved from reference TRBV5-1 and TRBJ1-2, is KAGVTQTPRYLIKTRGQQVTLSCSPISGHRSVSWYQQTPGQGLQFLFEYFSETQRNKGNFPGRFSGRQFSNSRSEMNVSTLELGDSALYLCASSSTGGMAGYTFGSGTRLTVV.

This rearrangement joins TRBV12-3 or TRBV12-4 to TRBJ1-5; D might be TRBD1 (5 bases). V lost 0 bases and J 12 bases, leaving 9 bases between the germline ends. The CDR3 runs 12 residues. In DNA form, the CDR3 reads TGTGCCAGCAGTTTAGCGCTACAGGTCCAGCATTTT. Translation: CASSLALQVQHF.